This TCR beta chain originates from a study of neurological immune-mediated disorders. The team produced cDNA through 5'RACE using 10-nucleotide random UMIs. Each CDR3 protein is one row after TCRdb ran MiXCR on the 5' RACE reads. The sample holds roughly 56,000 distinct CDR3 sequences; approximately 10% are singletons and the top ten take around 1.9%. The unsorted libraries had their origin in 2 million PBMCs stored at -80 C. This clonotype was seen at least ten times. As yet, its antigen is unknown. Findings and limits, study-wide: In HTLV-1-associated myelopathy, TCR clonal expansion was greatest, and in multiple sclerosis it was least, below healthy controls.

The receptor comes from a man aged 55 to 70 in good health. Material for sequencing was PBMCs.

The CDR3 nucleotides are TGTGCCAGCAGTGAACACGGACAGGGGGATGGCAATGAGCAGTTCTTC. It translates to CASSEHGQGDGNEQFF. The rearrangement links TRBV25-1 to TRBJ2-1; 10 bases align to TRBD1. The CDR3 consists of 16 residues. V lost 2 bases, J lost 6 bases, and 7 bases stayed unmatched. Germline V gene lookup returns CDR1 MGHDK and CDR2 SYGVNS.